This TCR beta chain was captured by sequencing in a study of blood T cell repertoires in COVID-19. Across the study: Donors in the United States, Italy and Spain gave samples during acute or convalescent COVID-19.

Per the authors' pipeline: It was from reference gene primer amplification that nucleated cell counts were estimated. TCRdb's copy holds only in-frame clones and misses some; the assay was immunoSEQ multiplex PCR. V and J calls and clone size follow that table, whereas D and trimming were derived from the DNA. The sample lists about 160,000 clones, about 86% occurring once. The germline V gene encodes CDR1 SGHRS and CDR2 YFSETQ. This CDR3 spans 15 amino acids. V trimming: 1 base; J trimming: 6 bases; junction bases outside the gene matches: 7. This rearrangement joins TRBV5-1 to TRBJ2-4, with TRBD1 matching over 7 bases. Source material: peripheral blood. The sequence came from a woman aged 70-85 years with COVID-19, enrolled during active disease. CDR3 sequence (DNA): TGCGCCAGCAGCTTGTTTGAGACAGGGTCAAACATTCAGTACTTC. Translated: CASSLFETGSNIQYF.